This TCR beta chain comes out of a study of blood T cell repertoires in COVID-19. Study overall: The United States, Italy and Spain supplied acute and convalescent COVID-19 samples. T cells, B-cell-depleted T cells, or PBMCs provided the cDNA or gDNA that served as material.

The V gene's germline CDR1 is SGHVS and CDR2 FQNEAQ. This CDR3 contains 14 residues. Trimming stripped 1 base from V and 7 bases from J, with 11 bases between. Under the authors' procedure: Estimation of nucleated cell counts relied on the amplification of reference gene primers. Method: immunoSEQ multiplex PCR; TCRdb's copy keeps in-frame clones and lacks some. V and J calls and clone size are given by that table; D and trimming were obtained from the DNA. Of 15,000 to 20,000 clones listed, 81% were seen once; the top ten hold around 13%. The source is a man aged 40-49 years with active or convalescent COVID-19. The specimen was peripheral blood. The V and J genes are TRBV7-8 and TRBJ1-3; D may be TRBD1 (6 bases). For the CDR3, the DNA is TGTGCCAGCAGCTTAGGAGGGACACTCAACACCATATATTTT. Translating gives CASSLGGTLNTIYF.